This TCR beta chain was recovered during a study of shared clonotypes between healthy human individuals. Study-level findings and limits: Clonotypes shared by all four sorted-subset donors had higher generation probabilities than non-shared clonotypes.

Investigators divided CD4+ cells into CD45RA+ naive and CD45RA-negative memory subsets. Germline values: CDR1 LNHDA, CDR2 SQIVND (reference sequence). The CDR3 sequence is 14 residues long. V dropped 10 bases and J dropped 7; count of bases not matched to a gene: 6. Deep-level assay runs were performed. Authors' data handling: For the immunoSEQ data, sequences were junction-only without quality scores, so filtering differed. TCRdb's copy holds only in-frame clones and misses some; the assay was immunoSEQ multiplex PCR. That table supplies the V and J calls and clone size; D and trimming were determined from the DNA. This sample has around 2.5 million clones, with 93% found just once. As concerns this clone: The antigen remains undetermined.

The TCR comes from a man in his late teens or twenties in good health. Some clones in this sample may be carry-over from other donors' samples. This sequence joins TRBV19 and TRBJ2-3; 15 nucleotides match TRBD2. Sequenced sample: naive CD4+ T cells from PBMCs. The subset denotes: CD45RA+ positively selected. In DNA form, the CDR3 reads TGTGCCACGGGACTAGCGGGAGGCGTAAATACGCAGTATTTT. Its protein product is CATGLAGGVNTQYF. Drawing the rest from reference TRBV19 and TRBJ2-3, the complete variable domain is DGGITQSPKYLFRKEGQNVTLSCEQNLNHDAMYWYRQDPGQGLRLIYYSQIVNDFQKGDIAEGYSVSREKKESFPLTVTSAQKNPTAFYLCATGLAGGVNTQYFGPGTRLTVL.